This T cell receptor (beta chain) came from a study of blood T cells in healthy people across ages. A second PCR, run for roughly 6 to 11 cycles, used a sample-barcoded 5' primer plus a J-beta primer mix. TCRdb analysed the 5' RACE reads with MiXCR anew, one entry per CDR3 protein. The sample has around 970,000 distinct CDR3 sequences, just over 50% seen once. This clonotype turned up a few times. Germline V lookup: CDR1 DFQATT, CDR2 SNEGSKA (reference sequence). With V trimmed by 3 bases and J by 5 bases, 7 bases remained unmatched. This CDR3 is 14 amino acids long. Specimen: blood. This TCR was recovered from an older woman in good health. The chain carries TRBV20-1 and TRBJ2-5, with 9 nucleotides matching TRBD2. Written as DNA, the CDR3 is TGCAGTGCTAGGGCGGTAGCGGGAGATGAGACCCAGTACTTC. This gives the protein CSARAVAGDETQYF.